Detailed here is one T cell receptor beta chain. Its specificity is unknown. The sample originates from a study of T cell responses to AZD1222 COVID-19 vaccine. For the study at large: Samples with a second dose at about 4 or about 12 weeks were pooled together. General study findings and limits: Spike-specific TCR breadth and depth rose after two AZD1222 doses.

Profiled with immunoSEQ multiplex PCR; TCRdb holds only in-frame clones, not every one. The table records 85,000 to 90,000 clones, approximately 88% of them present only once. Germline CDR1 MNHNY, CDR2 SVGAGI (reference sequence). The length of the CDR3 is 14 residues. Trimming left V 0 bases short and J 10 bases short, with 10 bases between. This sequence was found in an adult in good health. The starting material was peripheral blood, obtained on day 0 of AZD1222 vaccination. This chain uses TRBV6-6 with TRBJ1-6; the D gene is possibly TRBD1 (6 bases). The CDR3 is CASSYSGGRSPLHF. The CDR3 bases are TGTGCCAGCAGTTACTCAGGGGGTAGATCACCCCTCCACTTT.